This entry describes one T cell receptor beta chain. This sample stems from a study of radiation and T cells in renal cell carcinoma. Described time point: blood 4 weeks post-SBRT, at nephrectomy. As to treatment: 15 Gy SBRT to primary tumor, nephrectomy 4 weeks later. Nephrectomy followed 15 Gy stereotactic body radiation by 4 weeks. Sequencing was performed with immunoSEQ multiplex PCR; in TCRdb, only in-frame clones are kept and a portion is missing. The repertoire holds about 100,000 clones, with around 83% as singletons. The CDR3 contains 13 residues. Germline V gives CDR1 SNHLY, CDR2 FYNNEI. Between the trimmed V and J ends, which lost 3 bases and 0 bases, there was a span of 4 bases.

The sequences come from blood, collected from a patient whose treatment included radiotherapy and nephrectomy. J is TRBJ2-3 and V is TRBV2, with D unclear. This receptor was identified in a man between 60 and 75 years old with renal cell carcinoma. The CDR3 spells CASSETSTDTQYF. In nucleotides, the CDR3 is TGTGCCAGCAGTGAGACTAGCACAGATACGCAGTATTTT.